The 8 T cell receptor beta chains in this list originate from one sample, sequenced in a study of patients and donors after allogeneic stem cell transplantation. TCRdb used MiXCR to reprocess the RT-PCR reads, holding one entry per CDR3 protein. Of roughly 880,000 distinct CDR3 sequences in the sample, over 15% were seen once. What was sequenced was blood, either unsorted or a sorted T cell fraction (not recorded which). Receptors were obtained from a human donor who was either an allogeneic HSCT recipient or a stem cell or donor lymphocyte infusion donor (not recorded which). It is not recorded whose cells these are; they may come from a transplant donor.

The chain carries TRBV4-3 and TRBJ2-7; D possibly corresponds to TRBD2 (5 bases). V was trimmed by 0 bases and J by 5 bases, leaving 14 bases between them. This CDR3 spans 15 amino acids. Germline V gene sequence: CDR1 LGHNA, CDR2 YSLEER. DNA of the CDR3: TGCGCCAGCAGCCAAGAAACCGGACTTACCCACGAGCAGTACTTC. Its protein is CASSQETGLTHEQYF.

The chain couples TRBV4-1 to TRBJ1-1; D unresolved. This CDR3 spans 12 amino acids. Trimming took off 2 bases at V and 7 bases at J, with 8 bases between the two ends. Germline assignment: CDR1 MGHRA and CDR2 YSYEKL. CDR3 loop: CASSQSMGEAFF. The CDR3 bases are TGCGCCAGCAGCCAATCGATGGGTGAAGCTTTCTTT.

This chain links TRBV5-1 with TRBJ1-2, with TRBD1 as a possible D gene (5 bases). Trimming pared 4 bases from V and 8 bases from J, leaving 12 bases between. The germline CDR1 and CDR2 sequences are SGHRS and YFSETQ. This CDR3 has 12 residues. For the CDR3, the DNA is TGCGCCAGCAGCGCCGGGACGAAGGGCTACACCTTC. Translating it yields CASSAGTKGYTF.

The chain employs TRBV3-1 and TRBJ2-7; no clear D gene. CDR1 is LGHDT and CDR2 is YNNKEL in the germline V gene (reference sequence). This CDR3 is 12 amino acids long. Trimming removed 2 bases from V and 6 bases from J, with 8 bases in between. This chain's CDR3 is CASSQLVTEQYF. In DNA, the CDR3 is TGTGCCAGCAGCCAACTAGTCACCGAGCAGTACTTC.

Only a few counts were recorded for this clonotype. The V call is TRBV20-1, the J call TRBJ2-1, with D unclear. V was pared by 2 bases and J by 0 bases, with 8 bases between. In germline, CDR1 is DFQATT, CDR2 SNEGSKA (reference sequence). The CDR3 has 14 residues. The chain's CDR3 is CSARLLSSYNEQFF. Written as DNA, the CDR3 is TGCAGTGCTAGACTTCTCAGCTCCTACAATGAGCAGTTCTTC.

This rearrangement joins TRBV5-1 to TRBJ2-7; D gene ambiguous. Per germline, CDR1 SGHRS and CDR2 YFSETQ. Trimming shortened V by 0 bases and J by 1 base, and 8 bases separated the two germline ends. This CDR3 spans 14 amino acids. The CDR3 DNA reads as TGCGCCAGCAGCTTGGGCGTGGATTCCTACGAGCAGTACTTC. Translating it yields CASSLGVDSYEQYF.

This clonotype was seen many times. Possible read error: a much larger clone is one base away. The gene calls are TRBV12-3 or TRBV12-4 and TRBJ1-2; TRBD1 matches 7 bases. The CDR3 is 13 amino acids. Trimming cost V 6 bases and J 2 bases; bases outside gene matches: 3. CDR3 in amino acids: CASRPGQNYGYTF. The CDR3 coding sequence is TGTGCCAGCAGGCCGGGACAGAACTATGGCTACACCTTC.

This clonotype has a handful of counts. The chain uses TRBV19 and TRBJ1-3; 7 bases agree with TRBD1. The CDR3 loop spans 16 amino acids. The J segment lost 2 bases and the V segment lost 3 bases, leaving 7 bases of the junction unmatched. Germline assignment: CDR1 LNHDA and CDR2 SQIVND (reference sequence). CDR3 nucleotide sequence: TGTGCCAGTAGTATCTCCGGGGACAGAACTGGAAACACCATATATTTT. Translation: CASSISGDRTGNTIYF.